This T cell receptor (beta chain) was sequenced in a study of T cell repertoires in cytomegalovirus infection. The CDR3 covers 15 residues. V lost 7 bases and J 5 bases, leaving 20 bases between the germline ends. This clonotype was counted between two and nine times. The antigen remains unidentified. From the reads, TCRdb called clonotypes with MiXCR, one entry per CDR3 protein. Counted here are hundreds of thousands of distinct CDR3 sequences, roughly a third occurring once; the ten biggest clones make up roughly 15%. Overall study findings and caveats: HLA-C-restricted CMV-specific TCR beta clonotypes prevailed in the ex vivo response.

This material consisted of cultured PBMCs, taken from culture after CMV antigen stimulation. The clonotype was recovered from a human donor in good health (CMV status not recorded). Some clones in this sample may be carry-over from other donors' samples. The chain carries TRBV12-3 or TRBV12-4 and TRBJ2-5; tentative D call: TRBD2 (6 bases). CDR3 sequence reads: CASTWARGLGETQYF. The CDR3 coding sequence is TGTGCCAGCACATGGGCGCGGGGACTGGGGGAGACCCAGTACTTC.